This TCR beta chain appears in the sequencing data of a study of T cell changes during pregnancy in multiple sclerosis. The CDR3 runs 15 residues. Sequencing used immunoSEQ multiplex PCR; TCRdb keeps in-frame clones, though not all of them. The sample holds fewer than 140,000 clones; 80% to 95% are singletons and the top ten take around 1.5%. The rearrangement links TRBV21-1 to TRBJ2-2; no check of the table's D call, TRBD2, against the DNA was made. TRBV21-1 is marked as a pseudogene. The specimen comprised peripheral blood, sampled after pregnancy. The sequence came from a female donor with multiple sclerosis, enrolled in a pregnancy study. CDR3 bases: TGTGCCAGCATCCCTCCGGGGTGGGACACCGGGGAGCTGTTTTTT. It encodes CASIPPGWDTGELFF.